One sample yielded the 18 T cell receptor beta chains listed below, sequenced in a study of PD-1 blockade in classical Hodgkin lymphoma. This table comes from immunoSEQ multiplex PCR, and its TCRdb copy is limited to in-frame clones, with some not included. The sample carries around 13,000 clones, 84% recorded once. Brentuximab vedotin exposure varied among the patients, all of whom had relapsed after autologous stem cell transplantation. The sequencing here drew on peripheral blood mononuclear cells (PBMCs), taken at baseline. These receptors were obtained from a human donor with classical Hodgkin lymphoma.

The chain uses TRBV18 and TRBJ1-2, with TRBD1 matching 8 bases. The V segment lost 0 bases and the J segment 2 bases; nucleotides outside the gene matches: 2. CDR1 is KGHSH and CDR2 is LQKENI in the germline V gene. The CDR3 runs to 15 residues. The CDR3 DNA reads TGTGCCAGCTCACCACCGCAGGGGGCAAACTATGGCTACACCTTC. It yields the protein CASSPPQGANYGYTF.

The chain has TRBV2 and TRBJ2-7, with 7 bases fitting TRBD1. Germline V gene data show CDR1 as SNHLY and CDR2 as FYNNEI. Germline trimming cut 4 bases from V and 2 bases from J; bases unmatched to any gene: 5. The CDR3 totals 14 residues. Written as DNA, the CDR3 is TGTGCCAGCAGTGTTGCGACAGGGACCTACGAGCAGTACTTC. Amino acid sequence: CASSVATGTYEQYF.

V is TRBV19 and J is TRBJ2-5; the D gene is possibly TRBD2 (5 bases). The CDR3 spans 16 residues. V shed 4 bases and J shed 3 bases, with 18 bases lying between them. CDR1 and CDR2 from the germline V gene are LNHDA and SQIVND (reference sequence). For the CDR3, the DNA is TGTGCCAGTAGTAGAGGGCTGGGAATAAGTAAAGAGACCCAGTACTTC. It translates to CASSRGLGISKETQYF. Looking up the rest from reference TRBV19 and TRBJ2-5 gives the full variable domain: DGGITQSPKYLFRKEGQNVTLSCEQNLNHDAMYWYRQDPGQGLRLIYYSQIVNDFQKGDIAEGYSVSREKKESFPLTVTSAQKNPTAFYLCASSRGLGISKETQYFGPGTRLLVL.

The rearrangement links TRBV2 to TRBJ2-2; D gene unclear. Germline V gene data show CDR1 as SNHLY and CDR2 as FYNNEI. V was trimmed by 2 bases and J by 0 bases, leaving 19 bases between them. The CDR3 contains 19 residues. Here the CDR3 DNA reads TGTGCCAGCAGTGAATCAAGTTTAGAGATACCAGCGAACACCGGGGAGCTGTTTTTT. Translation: CASSESSLEIPANTGELFF.

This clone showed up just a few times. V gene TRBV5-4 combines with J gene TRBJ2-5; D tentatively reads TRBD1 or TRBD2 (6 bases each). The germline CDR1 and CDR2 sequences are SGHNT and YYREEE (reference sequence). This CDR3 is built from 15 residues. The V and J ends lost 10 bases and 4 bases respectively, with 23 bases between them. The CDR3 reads CAYSKGGALGETQYF. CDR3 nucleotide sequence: TGTGCCTACTCGAAGGGGGGCGCATTAGGAGAGACCCAGTACTTC. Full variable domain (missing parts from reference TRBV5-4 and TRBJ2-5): ETGVTQSPTHLIKTRGQQVTLRCSSQSGHNTVSWYQQALGQGPQFIFQYYREEENGRGNFPPRFSGLQFPNYSSELNVNALELDDSALYLCAYSKGGALGETQYFGPGTRLLVL.

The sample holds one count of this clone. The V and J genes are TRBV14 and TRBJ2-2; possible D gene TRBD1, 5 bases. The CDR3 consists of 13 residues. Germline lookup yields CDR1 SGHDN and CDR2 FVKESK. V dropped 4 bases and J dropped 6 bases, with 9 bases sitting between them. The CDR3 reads CASSRPGSGELFF. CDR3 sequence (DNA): TGTGCCAGCAGCCGTCCAGGGTCCGGGGAGCTGTTTTTT.

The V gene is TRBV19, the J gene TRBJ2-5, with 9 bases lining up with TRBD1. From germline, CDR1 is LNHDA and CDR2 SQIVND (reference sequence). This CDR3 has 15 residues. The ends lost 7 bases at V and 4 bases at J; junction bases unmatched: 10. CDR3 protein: CASTGTGRGRETQYF. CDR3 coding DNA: TGTGCCAGTACGGGGACAGGGAGGGGCCGAGAGACCCAGTACTTC.

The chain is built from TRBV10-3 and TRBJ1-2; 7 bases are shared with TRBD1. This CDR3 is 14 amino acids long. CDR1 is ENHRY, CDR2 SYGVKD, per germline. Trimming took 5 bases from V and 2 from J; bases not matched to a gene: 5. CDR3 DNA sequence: TGTGCCATCAGTTGGACAGGTAACAACTATGGCTACACCTTC. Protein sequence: CAISWTGNNYGYTF.

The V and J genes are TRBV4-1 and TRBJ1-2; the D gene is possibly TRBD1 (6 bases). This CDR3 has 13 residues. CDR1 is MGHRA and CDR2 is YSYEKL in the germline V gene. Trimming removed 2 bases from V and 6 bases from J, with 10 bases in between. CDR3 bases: TGCGCCAGCAGCCAAATGGGGGCAAATGGCTACACCTTC. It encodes CASSQMGANGYTF.

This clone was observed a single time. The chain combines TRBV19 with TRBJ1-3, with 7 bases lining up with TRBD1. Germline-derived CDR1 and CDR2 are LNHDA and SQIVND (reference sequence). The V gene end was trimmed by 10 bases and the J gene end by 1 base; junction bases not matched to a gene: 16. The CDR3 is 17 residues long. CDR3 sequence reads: CATQRQGVWSSGNTIYF. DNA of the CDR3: TGTGCCACTCAACGACAGGGCGTGTGGAGTTCTGGAAACACCATATATTTT.

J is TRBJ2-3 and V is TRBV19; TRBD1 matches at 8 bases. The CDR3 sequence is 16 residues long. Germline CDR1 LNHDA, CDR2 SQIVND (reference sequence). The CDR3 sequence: CASSRQGASGTDTQYF. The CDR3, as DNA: TGTGCGTCAAGTAGGCAGGGGGCTTCTGGCACAGATACGCAGTATTTT.

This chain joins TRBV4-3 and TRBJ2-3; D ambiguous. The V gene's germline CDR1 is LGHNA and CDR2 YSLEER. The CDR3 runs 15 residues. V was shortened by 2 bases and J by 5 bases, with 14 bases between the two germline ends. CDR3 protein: CASSQFPTPGDTQYF. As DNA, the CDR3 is TGCGCCAGCAGCCAATTCCCAACCCCCGGAGATACGCAGTATTTT.

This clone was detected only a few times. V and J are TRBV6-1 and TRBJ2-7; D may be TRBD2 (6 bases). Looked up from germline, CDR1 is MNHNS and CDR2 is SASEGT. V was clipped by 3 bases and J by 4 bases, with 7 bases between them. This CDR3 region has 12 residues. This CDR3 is CASSDSGYEQYF. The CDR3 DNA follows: TGTGCCAGCAGTGATAGCGGTTACGAGCAGTACTTC.

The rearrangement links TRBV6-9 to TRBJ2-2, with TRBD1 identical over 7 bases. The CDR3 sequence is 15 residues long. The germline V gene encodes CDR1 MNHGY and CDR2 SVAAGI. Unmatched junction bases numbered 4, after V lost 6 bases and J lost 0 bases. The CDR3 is CASRPGTANTGELFF. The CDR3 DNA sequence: TGTGCCAGCAGACCCGGGACAGCGAACACCGGGGAGCTGTTTTTT.

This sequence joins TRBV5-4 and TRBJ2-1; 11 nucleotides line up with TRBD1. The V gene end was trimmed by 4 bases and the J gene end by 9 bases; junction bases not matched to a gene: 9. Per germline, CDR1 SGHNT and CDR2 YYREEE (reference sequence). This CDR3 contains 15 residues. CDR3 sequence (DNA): TGTGCCAGCAGCCCTCGGACAGGGGGCTTGGCTGAGCAGTTCTTC. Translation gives CASSPRTGGLAEQFF.

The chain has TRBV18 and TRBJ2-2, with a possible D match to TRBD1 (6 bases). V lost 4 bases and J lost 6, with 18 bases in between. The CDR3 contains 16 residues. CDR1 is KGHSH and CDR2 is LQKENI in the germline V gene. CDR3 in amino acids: CASSRLNLGAAGELFF. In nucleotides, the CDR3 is TGTGCCAGCTCACGGTTAAATCTGGGGGCCGCCGGGGAGCTGTTTTTT.

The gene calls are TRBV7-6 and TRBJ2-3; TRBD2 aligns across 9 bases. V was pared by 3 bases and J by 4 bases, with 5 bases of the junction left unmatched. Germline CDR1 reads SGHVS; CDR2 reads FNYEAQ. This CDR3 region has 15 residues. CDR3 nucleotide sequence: TGTGCCAGCAGCTTGGTAGCGGGAGCGCCAGATACGCAGTATTTT. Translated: CASSLVAGAPDTQYF.

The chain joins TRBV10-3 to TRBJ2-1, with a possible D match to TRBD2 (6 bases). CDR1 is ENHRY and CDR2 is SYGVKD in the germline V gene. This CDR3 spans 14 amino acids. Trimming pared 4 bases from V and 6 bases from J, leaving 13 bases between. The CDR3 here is CAISAFAGPNEQFF. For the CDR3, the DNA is TGTGCCATCAGTGCATTCGCGGGACCCAATGAGCAGTTCTTC.